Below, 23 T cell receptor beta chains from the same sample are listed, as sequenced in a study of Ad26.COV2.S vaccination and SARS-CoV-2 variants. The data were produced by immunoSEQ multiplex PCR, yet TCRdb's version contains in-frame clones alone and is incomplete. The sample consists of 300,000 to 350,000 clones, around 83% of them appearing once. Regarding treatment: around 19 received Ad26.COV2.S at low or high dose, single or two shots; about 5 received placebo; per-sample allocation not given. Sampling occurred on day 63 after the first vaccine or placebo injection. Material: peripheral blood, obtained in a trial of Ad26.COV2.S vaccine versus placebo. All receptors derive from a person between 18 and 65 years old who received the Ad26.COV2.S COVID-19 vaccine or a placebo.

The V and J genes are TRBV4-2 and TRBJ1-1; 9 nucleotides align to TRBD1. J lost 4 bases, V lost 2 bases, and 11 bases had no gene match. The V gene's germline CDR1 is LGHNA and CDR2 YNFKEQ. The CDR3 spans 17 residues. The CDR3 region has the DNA TGTGCCAGCAGCCAACCGGGACAGGGAAAGTCCTTCACTGAAGCTTTCTTT. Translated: CASSQPGQGKSFTEAFF.

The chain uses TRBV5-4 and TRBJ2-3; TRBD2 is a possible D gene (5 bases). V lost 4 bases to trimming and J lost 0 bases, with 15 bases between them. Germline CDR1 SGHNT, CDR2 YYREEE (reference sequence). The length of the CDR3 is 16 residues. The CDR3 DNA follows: TGTGCCAGCAGCCCCGGCCCGCCTAGCAGCACAGATACGCAGTATTTT. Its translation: CASSPGPPSSTDTQYF.

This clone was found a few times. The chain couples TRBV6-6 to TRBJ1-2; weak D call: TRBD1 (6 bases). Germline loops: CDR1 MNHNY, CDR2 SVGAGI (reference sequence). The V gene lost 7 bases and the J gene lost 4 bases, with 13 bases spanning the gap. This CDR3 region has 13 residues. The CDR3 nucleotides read TGTGCCAGCATCGACAGGATAGCCTATGGCTACACCTTC. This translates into CASIDRIAYGYTF.

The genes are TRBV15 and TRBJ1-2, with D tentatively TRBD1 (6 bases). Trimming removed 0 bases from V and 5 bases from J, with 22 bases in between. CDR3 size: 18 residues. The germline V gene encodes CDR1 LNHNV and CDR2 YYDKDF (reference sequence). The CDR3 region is CATSRDRGFWDPRYGYTF. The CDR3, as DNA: TGTGCCACCAGCAGAGATAGGGGGTTTTGGGACCCAAGATATGGCTACACCTTC. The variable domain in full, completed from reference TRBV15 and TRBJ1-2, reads DAMVIQNPRYQVTQFGKPVTLSCSQTLNHNVMYWYQQKSSQAPKLLFHYYDKDFNNEADTPDNFQSRRPNTSFCFLDIRSPGLGDTAMYLCATSRDRGFWDPRYGYTFGSGTRLTVV.

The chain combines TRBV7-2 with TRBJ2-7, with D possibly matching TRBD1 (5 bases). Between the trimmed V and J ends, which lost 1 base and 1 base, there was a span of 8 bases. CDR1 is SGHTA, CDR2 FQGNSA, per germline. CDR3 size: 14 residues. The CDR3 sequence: CASSLGQFSYEQYF. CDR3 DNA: TGTGCCAGCAGCTTAGGACAGTTTTCCTACGAGCAGTACTTC. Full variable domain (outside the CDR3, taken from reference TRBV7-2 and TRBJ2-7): GAGVSQSPSNKVTEKGKDVELRCDPISGHTALYWYRQSLGQGLEFLIYFQGNSAPDKSGLPSDRFSAERTGGSVSTLTIQRTQQEDSAVYLCASSLGQFSYEQYFGPGTRLTVT.

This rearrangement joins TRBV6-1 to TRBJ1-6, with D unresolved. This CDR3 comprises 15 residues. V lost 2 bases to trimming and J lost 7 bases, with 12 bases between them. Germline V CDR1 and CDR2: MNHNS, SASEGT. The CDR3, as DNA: TGTGCCAGCAGTGAACCGCCCCGGGCGAATTCACCCCTCCACTTT. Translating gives CASSEPPRANSPLHF.

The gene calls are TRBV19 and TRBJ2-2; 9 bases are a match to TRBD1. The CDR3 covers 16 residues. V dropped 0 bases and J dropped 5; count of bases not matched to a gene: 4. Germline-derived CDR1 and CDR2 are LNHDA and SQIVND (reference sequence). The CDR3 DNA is TGTGCCAGTAGTATAGAGGAGACAGGGGGAACCGGGGAGCTGTTTTTT. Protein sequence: CASSIEETGGTGELFF.

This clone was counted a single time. CDR3 DNA: TGCAGCGTTGAAACTCAGGGGGGTTTTGGCTACACCTTC. Its protein product is CSVETQGGFGYTF. The chain links TRBV29-1 to TRBJ1-2; 7 bases are shared with TRBD1. The germline V gene encodes CDR1 SQVTM and CDR2 ANQGSEA. The ends lost 2 bases at V and 7 bases at J; junction bases unmatched: 7. This CDR3 region has 13 residues.

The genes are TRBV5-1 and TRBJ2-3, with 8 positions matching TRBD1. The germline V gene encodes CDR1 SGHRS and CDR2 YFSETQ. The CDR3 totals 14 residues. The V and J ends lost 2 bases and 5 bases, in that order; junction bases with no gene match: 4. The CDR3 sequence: CASSFPDRGDTQYF. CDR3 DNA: TGCGCCAGCAGCTTCCCCGACAGGGGAGATACGCAGTATTTT.

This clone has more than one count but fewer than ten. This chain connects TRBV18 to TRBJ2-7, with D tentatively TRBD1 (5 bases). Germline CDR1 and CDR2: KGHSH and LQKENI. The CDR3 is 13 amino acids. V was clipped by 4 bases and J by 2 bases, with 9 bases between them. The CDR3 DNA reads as TGTGCCAGCTCACAGCCAGGGCCCTACGAGCAGTACTTC. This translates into CASSQPGPYEQYF.

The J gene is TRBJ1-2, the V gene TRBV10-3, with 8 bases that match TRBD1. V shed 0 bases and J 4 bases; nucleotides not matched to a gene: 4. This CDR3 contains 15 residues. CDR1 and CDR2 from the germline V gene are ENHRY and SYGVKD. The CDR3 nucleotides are TGTGCCATCAGTGAGTCGGGGACAGGATTCTATGGCTACACCTTC. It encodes CAISESGTGFYGYTF.

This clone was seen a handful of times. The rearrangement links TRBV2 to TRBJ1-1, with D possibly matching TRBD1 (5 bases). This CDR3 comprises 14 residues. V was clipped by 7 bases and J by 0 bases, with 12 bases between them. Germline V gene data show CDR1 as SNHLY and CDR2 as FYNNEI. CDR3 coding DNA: TGTGCCAGCAACACCGACAGACTGAACACTGAAGCTTTCTTT. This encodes CASNTDRLNTEAFF.

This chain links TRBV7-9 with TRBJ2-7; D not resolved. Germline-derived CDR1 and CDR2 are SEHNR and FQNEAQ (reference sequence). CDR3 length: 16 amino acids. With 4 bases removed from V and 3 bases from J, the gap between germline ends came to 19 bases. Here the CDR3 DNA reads TGTGCCAGCAGCTCCATCACGTCCTCTCCCCTCTACGAGCAGTACTTC. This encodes CASSSITSSPLYEQYF.

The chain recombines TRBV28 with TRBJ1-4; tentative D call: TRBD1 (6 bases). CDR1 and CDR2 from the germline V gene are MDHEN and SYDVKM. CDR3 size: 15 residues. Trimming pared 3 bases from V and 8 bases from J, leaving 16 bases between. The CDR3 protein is CASSFSVQGQEKLFF. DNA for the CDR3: TGTGCCAGCAGTTTTTCTGTACAGGGCCAGGAAAAACTGTTTTTT.

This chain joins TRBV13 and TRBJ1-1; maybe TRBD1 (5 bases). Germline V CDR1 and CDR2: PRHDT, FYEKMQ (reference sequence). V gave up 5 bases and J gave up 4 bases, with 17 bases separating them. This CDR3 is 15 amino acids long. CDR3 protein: CASSRTGAQGTEAFF. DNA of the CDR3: TGTGCCAGCAGCCGCACAGGAGCACAAGGCACTGAAGCTTTCTTT. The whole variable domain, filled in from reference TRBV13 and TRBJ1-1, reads AAGVIQSPRHLIKEKRETATLKCYPIPRHDTVYWYQQGPGQDPQFLISFYEKMQSDKGSIPDRFSAQQFSDYHSELNMSSLELGDSALYFCASSRTGAQGTEAFFGQGTRLTVV.

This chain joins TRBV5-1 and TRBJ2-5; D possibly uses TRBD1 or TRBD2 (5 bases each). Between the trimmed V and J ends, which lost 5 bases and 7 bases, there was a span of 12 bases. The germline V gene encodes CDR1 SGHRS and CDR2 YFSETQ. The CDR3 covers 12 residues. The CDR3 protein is CASRDEGWTQYF. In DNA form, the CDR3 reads TGCGCCAGCAGGGACGAGGGGTGGACCCAGTACTTC.

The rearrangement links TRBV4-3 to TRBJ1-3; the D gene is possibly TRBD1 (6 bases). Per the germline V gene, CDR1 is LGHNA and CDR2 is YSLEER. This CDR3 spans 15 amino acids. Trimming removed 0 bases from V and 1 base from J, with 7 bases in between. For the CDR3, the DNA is TGCGCCAGCAGCCAAGATGGACAGTCTGGAAACACCATATATTTT. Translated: CASSQDGQSGNTIYF.

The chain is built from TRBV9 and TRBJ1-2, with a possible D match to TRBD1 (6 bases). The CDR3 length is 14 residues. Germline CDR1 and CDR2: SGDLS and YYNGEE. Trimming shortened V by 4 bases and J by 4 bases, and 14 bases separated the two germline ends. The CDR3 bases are TGTGCCAGCAGCCCGTTGGGGGCTGCCTATGGCTACACCTTC. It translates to CASSPLGAAYGYTF. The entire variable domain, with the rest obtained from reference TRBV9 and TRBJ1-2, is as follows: DSGVTQTPKHLITATGQRVTLRCSPRSGDLSVYWYQQSLDQGLQFLIQYYNGEERAKGNILERFSAQQFPDLHSELNLSSLELGDSALYFCASSPLGAAYGYTFGSGTRLTVV.

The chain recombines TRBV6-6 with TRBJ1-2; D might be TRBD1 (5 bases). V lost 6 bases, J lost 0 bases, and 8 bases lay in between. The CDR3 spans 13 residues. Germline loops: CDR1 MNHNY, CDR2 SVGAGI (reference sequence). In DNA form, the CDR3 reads TGTGCCAGCAGCCCCAGGGCTAACTATGGCTACACCTTC. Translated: CASSPRANYGYTF.

This CDR3 reads CASGERGAGNTQYF. CDR3 in DNA: TGTGCCAGCGGTGAGCGGGGGGCGGGGAATACGCAGTATTTT. The rearrangement joins TRBV27 to TRBJ2-3; 9 positions agree with TRBD2. Germline trimming cut 8 bases from V and 7 bases from J; bases unmatched to any gene: 10. Germline loops: CDR1 MNHEY, CDR2 SMNVEV (reference sequence). The CDR3 is made up of 14 amino acids.

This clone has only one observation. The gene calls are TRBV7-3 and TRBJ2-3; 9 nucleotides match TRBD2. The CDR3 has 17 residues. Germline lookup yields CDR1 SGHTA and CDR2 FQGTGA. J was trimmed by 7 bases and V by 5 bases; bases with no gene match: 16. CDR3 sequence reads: CASSPGGSGGLVNTQYF. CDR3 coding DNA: TGTGCCAGCAGCCCCGGGGGGAGCGGGGGGCTAGTGAATACGCAGTATTTT.

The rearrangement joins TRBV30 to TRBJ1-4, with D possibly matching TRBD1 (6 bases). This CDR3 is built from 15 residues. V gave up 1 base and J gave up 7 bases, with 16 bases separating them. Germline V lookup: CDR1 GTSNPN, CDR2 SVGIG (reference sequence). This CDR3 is CAWSGHWGGSEKLFF. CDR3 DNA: TGTGCCTGGAGTGGGCACTGGGGGGGCAGTGAAAAACTGTTTTTT. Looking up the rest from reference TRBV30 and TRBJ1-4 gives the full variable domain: SQTIHQWPATLVQPVGSPLSLECTVEGTSNPNLYWYRQAAGRGLQLLFYSVGIGQISSEVPQNLSASRPQDRQFILSSKKLLLSDSGFYLCAWSGHWGGSEKLFFGSGTQLSVL.

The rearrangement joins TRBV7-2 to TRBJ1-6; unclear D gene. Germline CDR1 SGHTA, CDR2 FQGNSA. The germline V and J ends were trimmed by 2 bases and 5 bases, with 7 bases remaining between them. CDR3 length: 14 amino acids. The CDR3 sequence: CASSLLNDNSPLHF. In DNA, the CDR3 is TGTGCCAGCAGCTTACTGAATGATAATTCACCCCTCCACTTT.